This TCR beta chain came from a study of blood T cell repertoires in COVID-19. Study-level background: In each case, the material was cDNA or gDNA derived from T cells, B-cell-depleted T cells, or PBMCs.

TCRdb's copy holds only in-frame clones and misses some; the assay was immunoSEQ multiplex PCR. Of about 400,000 clones listed, about nine tenths are singletons. The V segment lost 5 bases and the J segment 5 bases; nucleotides outside the gene matches: 10. Germline V gene lookup returns CDR1 MNHNY and CDR2 SVGAGI (reference sequence). CDR3 length: 17 amino acids. The specimen sequenced was peripheral blood. The chain joins TRBV6-6 to TRBJ1-6; 9 bases align to TRBD1. The sequence was collected from a woman aged 25 to 39 with active or convalescent COVID-19. The CDR3 sequence: CASSHEYWTGDNSPLHF. Written as DNA, the CDR3 is TGTGCCAGCAGTCACGAATATTGGACAGGGGATAATTCACCCCTCCACTTT.